This T cell receptor beta chain is drawn from a study of shared clonotypes between healthy human individuals. Study overall: Three plates were used per donor for CD4 naive, three for CD4 memory, two for CD8 naive and one for CD8 memory.

Clones were sequenced by immunoSEQ multiplex PCR, and TCRdb holds only the in-frame ones, with some missing. The sample contains more than 2 million clones, just over 90% of which appear only once. Positive CCR7 selection of CD45RO-negative cells yielded the naive CD8 cells, and terminally differentiated effector memory CD45RA+ cells were excluded. As regards this clone: Other DNA sequences of this sample code for an identical CDR3.

Between the trimmed V and J ends, which lost 3 bases and 5 bases, there was a span of 8 bases. This CDR3 is 13 amino acids long. Germline V lookup: CDR1 MNHEY, CDR2 SMNVEV (reference sequence). This sequence joins TRBV27 and TRBJ2-1, with unresolved D. Source material: naive CD8+ T cells from PBMCs. The sequence came from a young man in good health. Some clones in this sample may be carry-over from other donors' samples. CDR3 residues: CASSFVGNNEQFF. The CDR3 nucleotides are TGTGCCAGCAGTTTCGTGGGGAACAATGAGCAGTTCTTC.